This TCR beta chain was identified during a study of shared clonotypes between healthy human individuals. Study context: A donor's plate count was three for CD4 naive and three for CD4 memory; CD8 naive had two and CD8 memory one. Study-wide results and caveats: A few donors showed sharing of 4.5% to 6% of naive CD4 clonotypes. The study found lower generation probabilities in non-shared clonotypes than in those shared by all four donors.

Deep level was the assay's run setting. Sequencing was performed with immunoSEQ multiplex PCR; in TCRdb, only in-frame clones are kept and a portion is missing. This sample has around 690,000 clones, with around 91% found just once. V gave up 4 bases and J gave up 1 base, with 8 bases separating them. The CDR3 spans 13 residues. The germline V gene encodes CDR1 SGDLS and CDR2 YYNGEE. Concerning this clone: Its antigen remains unidentified.

This sequence joins TRBV9 and TRBJ1-1; D uncertain. Sequenced: memory CD8+ T cells from PBMCs. Subset specified: CD45RO+ cells pooled with CCR7-negative TemRA cells. This TCR was sampled from a man aged 18 to 29 in good health. Some clones in this sample may be carry-over from other donors' samples. As DNA, the CDR3 is TGTGCCAGCAGCCGCCCCGGGAACACTGAAGCTTTCTTT. It codes for CASSRPGNTEAFF.